Each of the 3 T cell receptor beta chains below was sequenced from the same sample in a study of shared T cell receptors in the human thymus. Method: immunoSEQ multiplex PCR; TCRdb's copy keeps in-frame clones and lacks some. Of some 660,000 clones detected, more than 70% appear once; the ten largest clones hold 0.0094%. A further study also used this sample, focusing on human thymus T cells.

Sequenced sample: thymocytes. These receptors were obtained from a boy under two years old with a congenital heart defect.

The CDR3 DNA sequence: TGTGCCAGCAGCTTAAGCCGGACCGGGACAGGGGGTCTATACGAGCAGTACTTC. Amino acid sequence: CASSLSRTGTGGLYEQYF. The chain combines TRBV7-8 with TRBJ2-7; 11 positions agree with TRBD1. V shed 2 bases and J 4 bases; nucleotides not matched to a gene: 13. The germline V gene has CDR1 SGHVS and CDR2 FQNEAQ. This CDR3 spans 18 amino acids.

The chain carries TRBV6-5 and TRBJ2-2; D not resolved. The V gene lost 2 bases and the J gene lost 5 bases, with 9 bases spanning the gap. In germline, CDR1 is MNHEY, CDR2 SVGAGI. CDR3 length equals 14 residues. CDR3 sequence: CASSYAQETGELFF. In nucleotides, the CDR3 is TGTGCCAGCAGTTACGCGCAGGAAACCGGGGAGCTGTTTTTT.

This clone was observed once. The rearrangement joins TRBV10-1 to TRBJ2-2; 11 bases match TRBD2. Trimming cost V 4 bases and J 1 base; bases outside gene matches: 2. The length of the CDR3 is 16 residues. The V gene's germline CDR1 is WNHNN and CDR2 SYGVQD (reference sequence). CDR3 in amino acids: CASSALAGVNTGELFF. CDR3 sequence (DNA): TGCGCCAGCAGTGCACTAGCGGGAGTGAACACCGGGGAGCTGTTTTTT.